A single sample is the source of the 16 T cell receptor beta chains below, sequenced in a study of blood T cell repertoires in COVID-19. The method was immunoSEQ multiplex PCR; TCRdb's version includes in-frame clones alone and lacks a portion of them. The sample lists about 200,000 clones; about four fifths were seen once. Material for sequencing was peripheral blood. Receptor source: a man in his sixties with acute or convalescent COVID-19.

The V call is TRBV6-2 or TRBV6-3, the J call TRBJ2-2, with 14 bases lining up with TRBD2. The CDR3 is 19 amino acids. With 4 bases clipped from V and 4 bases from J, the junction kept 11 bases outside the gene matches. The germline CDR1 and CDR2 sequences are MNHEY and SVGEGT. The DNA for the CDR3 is TGTGCCAGCAGTTCCGCACAGGGACTAGCGGGAGAAGGCACCGGGGAGCTGTTTTTT. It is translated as CASSSAQGLAGEGTGELFF.

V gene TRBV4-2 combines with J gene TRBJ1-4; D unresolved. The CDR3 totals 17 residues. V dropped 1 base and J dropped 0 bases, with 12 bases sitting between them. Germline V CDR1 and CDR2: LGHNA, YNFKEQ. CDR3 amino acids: CASSQGQSSATNEKLFF. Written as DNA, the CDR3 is TGTGCCAGCAGCCAAGGCCAATCTAGTGCAACTAATGAAAAACTGTTTTTT.

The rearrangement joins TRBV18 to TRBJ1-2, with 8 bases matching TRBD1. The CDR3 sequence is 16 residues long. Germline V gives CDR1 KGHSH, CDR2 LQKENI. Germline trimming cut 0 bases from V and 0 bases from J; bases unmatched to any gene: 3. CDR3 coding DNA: TGTGCCAGCTCACCACCGGGACAGGTCTCTAACTATGGCTACACCTTC. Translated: CASSPPGQVSNYGYTF.

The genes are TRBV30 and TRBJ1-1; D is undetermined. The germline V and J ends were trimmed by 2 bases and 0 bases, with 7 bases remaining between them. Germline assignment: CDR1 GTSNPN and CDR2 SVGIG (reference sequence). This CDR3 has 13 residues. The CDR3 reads CAWSTAVNTEAFF. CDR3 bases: TGTGCCTGGAGTACTGCGGTGAACACTGAAGCTTTCTTT.

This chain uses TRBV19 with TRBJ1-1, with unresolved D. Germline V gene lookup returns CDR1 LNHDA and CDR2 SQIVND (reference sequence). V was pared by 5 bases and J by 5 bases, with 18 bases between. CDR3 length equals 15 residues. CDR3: CASSAAGSWGTEAFF. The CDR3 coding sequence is TGTGCCAGTAGTGCCGCGGGATCATGGGGTACTGAAGCTTTCTTT.

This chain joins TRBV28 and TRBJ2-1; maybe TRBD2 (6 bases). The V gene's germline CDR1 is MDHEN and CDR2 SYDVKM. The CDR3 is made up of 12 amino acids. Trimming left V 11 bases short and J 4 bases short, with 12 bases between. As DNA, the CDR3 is TGTGCCGTGATGGGACTTTACAATGAGCAGTTCTTC. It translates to CAVMGLYNEQFF.

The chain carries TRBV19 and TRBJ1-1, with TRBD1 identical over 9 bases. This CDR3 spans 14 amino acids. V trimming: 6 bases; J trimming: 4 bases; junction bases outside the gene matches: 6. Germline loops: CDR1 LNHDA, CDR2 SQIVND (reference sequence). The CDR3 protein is CASRRQGDGTEAFF. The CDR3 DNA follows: TGTGCCAGTAGAAGACAGGGGGACGGCACTGAAGCTTTCTTT.

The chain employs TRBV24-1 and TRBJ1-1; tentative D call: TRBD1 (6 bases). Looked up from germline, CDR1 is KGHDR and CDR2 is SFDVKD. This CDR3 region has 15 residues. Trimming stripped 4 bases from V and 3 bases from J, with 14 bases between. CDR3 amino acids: CATSDPRTDHTEAFF. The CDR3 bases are TGTGCCACCAGTGACCCGAGGACAGACCACACTGAAGCTTTCTTT.

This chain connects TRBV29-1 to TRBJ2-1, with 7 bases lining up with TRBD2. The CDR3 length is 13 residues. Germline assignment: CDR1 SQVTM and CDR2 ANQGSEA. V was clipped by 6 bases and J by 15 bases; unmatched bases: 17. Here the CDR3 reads CSVNGGLAVPGFF. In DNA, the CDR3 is TGCAGCGTAAACGGGGGTCTAGCGGTCCCGGGGTTCTTC.

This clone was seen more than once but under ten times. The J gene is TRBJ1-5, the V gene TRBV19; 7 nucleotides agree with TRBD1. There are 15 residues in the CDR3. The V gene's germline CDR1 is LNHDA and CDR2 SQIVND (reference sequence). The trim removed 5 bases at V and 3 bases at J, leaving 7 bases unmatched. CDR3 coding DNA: TGTGCCAGTAGTTTCCGGGACAGTCACAATCAGCCCCAGCATTTT. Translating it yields CASSFRDSHNQPQHF. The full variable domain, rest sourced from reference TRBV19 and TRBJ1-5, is DGGITQSPKYLFRKEGQNVTLSCEQNLNHDAMYWYRQDPGQGLRLIYYSQIVNDFQKGDIAEGYSVSREKKESFPLTVTSAQKNPTAFYLCASSFRDSHNQPQHFGDGTRLSIL.

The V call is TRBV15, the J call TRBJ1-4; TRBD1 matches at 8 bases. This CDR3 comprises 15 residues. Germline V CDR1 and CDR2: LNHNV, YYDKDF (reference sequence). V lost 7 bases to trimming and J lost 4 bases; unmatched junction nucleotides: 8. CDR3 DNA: TGTGCCACCACCCTGGTGACAGGGGTTAATGAAAAACTGTTTTTT. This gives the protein CATTLVTGVNEKLFF.

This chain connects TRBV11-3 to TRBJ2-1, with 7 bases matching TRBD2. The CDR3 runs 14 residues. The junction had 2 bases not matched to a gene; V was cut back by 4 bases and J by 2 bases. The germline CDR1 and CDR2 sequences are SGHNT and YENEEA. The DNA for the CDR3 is TGTGCCAGCAGCTCCCTAGCGGCCTACAATGAGCAGTTCTTC. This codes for CASSSLAAYNEQFF.

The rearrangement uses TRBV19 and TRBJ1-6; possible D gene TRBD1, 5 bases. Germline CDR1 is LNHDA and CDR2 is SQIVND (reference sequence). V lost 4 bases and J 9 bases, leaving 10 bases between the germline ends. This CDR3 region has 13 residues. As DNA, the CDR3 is TGTGCCAGTAGTAACCCGGGGGGTTCACCCCTCCACTTT. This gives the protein CASSNPGGSPLHF.

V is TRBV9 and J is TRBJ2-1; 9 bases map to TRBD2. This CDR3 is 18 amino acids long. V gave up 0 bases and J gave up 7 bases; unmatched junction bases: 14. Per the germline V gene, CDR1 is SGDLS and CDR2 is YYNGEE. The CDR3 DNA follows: TGTGCCAGCAGCGTAGGCCCCCTTGGCGGGAGGGCCCGGAATGAGCAGTTCTTC. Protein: CASSVGPLGGRARNEQFF. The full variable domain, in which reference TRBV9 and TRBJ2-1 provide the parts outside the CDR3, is DSGVTQTPKHLITATGQRVTLRCSPRSGDLSVYWYQQSLDQGLQFLIQYYNGEERAKGNILERFSAQQFPDLHSELNLSSLELGDSALYFCASSVGPLGGRARNEQFFGPGTRLTVL.

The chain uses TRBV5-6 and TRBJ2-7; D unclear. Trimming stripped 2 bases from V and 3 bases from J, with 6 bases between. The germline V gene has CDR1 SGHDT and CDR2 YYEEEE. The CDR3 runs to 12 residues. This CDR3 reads CASSLQNYEQYF. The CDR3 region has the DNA TGTGCCAGCAGCTTACAGAACTACGAGCAGTACTTC.

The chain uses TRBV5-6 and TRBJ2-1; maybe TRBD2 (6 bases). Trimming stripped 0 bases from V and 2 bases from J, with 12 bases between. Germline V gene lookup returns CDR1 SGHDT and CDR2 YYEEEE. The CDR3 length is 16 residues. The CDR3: CASSLGGGATYNEQFF. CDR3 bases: TGTGCCAGCAGCTTGGGGGGCGGGGCAACCTACAATGAGCAGTTCTTC.